The T cell receptor (beta chain) under discussion was sequenced for a study of CD8 T cells in Susac syndrome (dated by TCRdb to the late 2010s). For context, the study as a whole: The study used repertoire sequencing to test whether antigen drove CD8+ T cell activation and differentiation in Susac syndrome. The research as a whole found: The number of individuals in the TCR sequencing and HLA analysis was recognized as being relatively small.

RNA was extracted with the RNeasy kit and roughly 0.5 to 1 ug was reverse transcribed using random hexamers. The immunoSEQ multiplex PCR assay, covering 54 Vbeta and 13 Jbeta segments, was used to amplify TCR beta CDR3 regions. PCR amplification bias was corrected using a synthetic template baseline for primer optimization and computational correction. As for how the authors treated the data: Reads were annotated to V, D and J genes according to IMGT and were analyzed with immunoSEQ Analyzer, with only productive sequences retained. Clonality was calculated as one minus the Shannon entropy normalized by log2 of the number of productive unique sequences. For each patient and control, public and private clones were evaluated among the 100 most prevalent clones. Clones were defined as Susac-specific if absent from the healthy and MS cohorts, from 1052 published viral clones and from other ImmuneACCESS disease sequences. TCRdb trimmed public reads at Q25 via fastp, called clones via MiXCR and kept in-frame beta chains. Every CDR3 protein is listed once, alongside the most common genes and DNA of its rows. The V and J calls here are based on TCRdb, not the publication. This sample lists around 140,000 distinct CDR3 sequences; around 96% were detected once. The ten biggest clones cover 0.11% of the sample.

Peripheral blood CD8+ and CD4+ T cells from healthy donors, Susac syndrome patients and multiple sclerosis patients were profiled by high-throughput TCR beta sequencing. The multiple sclerosis controls were treatment-naive patients who had stable or active relapsing-remitting disease and met the revised McDonald criteria. CD8+ TEMRA cells were enriched by FACS, while bulk CD8+ and CD4+ T cells were purified by magnetic negative isolation. Blood was collected in EDTA tubes and processed within 24 hours, with PBMCs isolated through density gradient centrifugation. PBMCs intended for TCR sequencing were frozen in liquid nitrogen and were later thawed in a 37 degrees C water bath. A purity of at least 90% was achieved for sorted or isolated CD4+, CD8+ and CD8+ TEMRA cells. Inclusive of the bounding cysteine and phenylalanine, the CDR3 is 14 residues long. The retained sequence is limited to the CDR3, 42 bases, with the frame set at the first base. CDR1 is given as LNHDA and CDR2 as SQIVND, both from the germline V gene (reference sequence). V trim: 6 bases; J trim: 0 bases; unmatched bases: 5.

As to this clonotype: What antigen it recognizes has not been identified. No per-base quality is available; no much larger clone lies one base away.

This clonotype was obtained from a human donor with multiple sclerosis. The source material was CD4+ T cells from PBMCs. The sequence joins TRBV19 to TRBJ2-7; TRBD1 aligns with 7 central bases. The CDR3 corresponds to CASRTDRSSYEQYF. The nucleotides read TGTGCCAGTAGAACGGACAGGAGCTCCTACGAGCAGTACTTC.